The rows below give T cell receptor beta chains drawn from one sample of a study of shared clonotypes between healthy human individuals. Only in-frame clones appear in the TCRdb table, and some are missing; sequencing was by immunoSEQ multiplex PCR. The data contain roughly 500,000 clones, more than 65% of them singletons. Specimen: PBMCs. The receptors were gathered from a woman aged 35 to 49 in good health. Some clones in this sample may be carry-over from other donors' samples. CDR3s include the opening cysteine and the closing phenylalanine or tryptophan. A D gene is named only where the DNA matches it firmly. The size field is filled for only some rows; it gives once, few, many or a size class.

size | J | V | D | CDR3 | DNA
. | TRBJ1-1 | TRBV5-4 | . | CASSLGGSGPYAFF | TGTGCCAGCAGCTTGGGGGGTTCGGGACCGTATGCTTTCTTT
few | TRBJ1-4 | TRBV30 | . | CAWGNEKLFF | TGTGCCTGGGGAAATGAAAAACTGTTTTTT
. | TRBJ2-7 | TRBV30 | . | CAWTGTDLLKQYF | TGTGCCTGGACCGGGACGGACCTTTTGAAGCAGTACTTC
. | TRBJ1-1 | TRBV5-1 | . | CASSTTANTEAFF | TGCGCCAGCAGCACGACAGCAAACACTGAAGCTTTCTTT
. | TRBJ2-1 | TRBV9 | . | CASSVQVTVSSYNEQFF | TGTGCCAGCAGCGTACAAGTTACGGTATCGTCCTACAATGAGCAGTTCTTC
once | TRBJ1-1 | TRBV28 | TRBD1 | CASSSLDRTMNTEAFF | TGTGCCAGCAGTTCCCTGGACAGGACTATGAACACTGAAGCTTTCTTT
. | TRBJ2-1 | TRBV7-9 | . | CASSLGGPSYNEQFF | TGTGCCAGCAGCTTGGGCGGTCCCTCCTACAATGAGCAGTTCTTC
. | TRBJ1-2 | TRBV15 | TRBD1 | CATSRDRQIWDRGYGYTF | TGTGCCACCAGCAGAGATCGGCAAATATGGGACAGAGGCTATGGCTACACCTTC
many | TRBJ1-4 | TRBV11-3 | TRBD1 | CASSLTGGSNEKLFF | TGTGCCAGCAGCTTAACAGGGGGCTCTAATGAAAAACTGTTTTTT
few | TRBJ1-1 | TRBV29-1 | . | CSAALGPNTEAFF | TGCAGCGCTGCGTTGGGGCCGAACACTGAAGCTTTCTTT
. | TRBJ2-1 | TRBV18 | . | CASSPNGGYSYNEQFF | TGTGCCAGCTCACCCAACGGAGGGTACTCCTACAATGAGCAGTTCTTC
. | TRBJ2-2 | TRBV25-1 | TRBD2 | CASSERGSGGAGELFF | TGTGCCAGCAGTGAACGGGGGAGCGGGGGAGCCGGGGAGCTGTTTTTT
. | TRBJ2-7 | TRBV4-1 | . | CASSRDSEQYF | TGCGCCAGCAGCCGGGATTCCGAGCAGTACTTC
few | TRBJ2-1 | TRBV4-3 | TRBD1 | CASSQATGADEQFF | TGCGCCAGCAGCCAAGCAACAGGGGCGGATGAGCAGTTCTTC
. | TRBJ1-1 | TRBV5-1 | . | CASSLEGSSPEAFF | TGCGCCAGCAGCTTGGAGGGCTCGAGCCCTGAAGCTTTCTTT
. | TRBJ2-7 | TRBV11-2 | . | CASSDRPYEQYF | TGTGCCAGCAGCGACAGGCCCTACGAGCAGTACTTC
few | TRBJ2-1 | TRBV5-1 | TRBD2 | CASRIAGIYNEQFF | TGCGCCAGCAGGATAGCGGGGATCTACAATGAGCAGTTCTTC
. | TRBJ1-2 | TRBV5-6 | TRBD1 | CASRRGQHSGYTF | TGTGCCAGCAGAAGGGGACAGCACTCTGGCTACACCTTC
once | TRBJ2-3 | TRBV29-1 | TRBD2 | CSVEGVLAGGSTDTQYF | TGCAGCGTTGAAGGCGTTCTAGCGGGAGGAAGCACAGATACGCAGTATTTT
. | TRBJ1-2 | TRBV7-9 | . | CASSLQGSISYGYTF | TGTGCCAGCAGCTTACAGGGGTCCATATCCTATGGCTACACCTTC
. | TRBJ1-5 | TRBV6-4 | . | CAIRTTNYQPQHF | TGTGCCATACGAACTACGAATTATCAGCCCCAGCATTTT
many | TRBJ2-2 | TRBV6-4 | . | CASSAGLGNTGELFF | TGTGCCAGCAGTGCGGGACTGGGGAACACCGGGGAGCTGTTTTTT
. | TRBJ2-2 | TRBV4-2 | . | CASSQTRAVTGELFF | TGTGCCAGCAGCCAGACTCGAGCAGTTACTGGGGAGCTGTTTTTT
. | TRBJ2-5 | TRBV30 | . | CAWRNNQETQYF | TGTGCCTGGAGGAATAACCAAGAGACCCAGTACTTC
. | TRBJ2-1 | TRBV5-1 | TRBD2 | CASSYSGRDNEQFF | TGCGCCAGCAGCTATAGCGGGAGAGACAATGAGCAGTTCTTC